This TCR beta chain was profiled in a study of human T cells and chemical hapten exposure. Study as a whole: 2% DPC applied to a roughly 2 cm by roughly 2 cm arm area sensitized donors.

Study-level results: Counts of expanded TCRs at PT1 were positively correlated with patch test score.

This clonotype was detected ten times or more. Its cognate antigen is unknown. TCRdb independently ran MiXCR on the RACE reads; one entry per CDR3 protein. The sample shows roughly 50,000 distinct CDR3 sequences, more than 8% of them seen only once. CDR1 is WNHNN and CDR2 is SYGVQD in the germline V gene (reference sequence). Trimming shortened V by 5 bases and J by 4 bases, and 9 bases separated the two germline ends. The CDR3 has 12 residues. Indicated time point: pre-sensitization, week 0. Specified treatment: therapeutic diphenylcyclopropenone sensitization with weekly scalp DPC. The source is a man between 35 and 55 years old with alopecia areata. Some clones in this sample may be carry-over from other donors' samples. Sample: whole blood, taken in connection with sensitization to the hapten diphenylcyclopropenone (DPC). The V gene is TRBV10-1, the J gene TRBJ2-7, with D uncertain. CDR3 nucleotides: TGCGCCAGCAGTTTGGACCGGTACGAGCAGTACTTC. Translating it yields CASSLDRYEQYF.